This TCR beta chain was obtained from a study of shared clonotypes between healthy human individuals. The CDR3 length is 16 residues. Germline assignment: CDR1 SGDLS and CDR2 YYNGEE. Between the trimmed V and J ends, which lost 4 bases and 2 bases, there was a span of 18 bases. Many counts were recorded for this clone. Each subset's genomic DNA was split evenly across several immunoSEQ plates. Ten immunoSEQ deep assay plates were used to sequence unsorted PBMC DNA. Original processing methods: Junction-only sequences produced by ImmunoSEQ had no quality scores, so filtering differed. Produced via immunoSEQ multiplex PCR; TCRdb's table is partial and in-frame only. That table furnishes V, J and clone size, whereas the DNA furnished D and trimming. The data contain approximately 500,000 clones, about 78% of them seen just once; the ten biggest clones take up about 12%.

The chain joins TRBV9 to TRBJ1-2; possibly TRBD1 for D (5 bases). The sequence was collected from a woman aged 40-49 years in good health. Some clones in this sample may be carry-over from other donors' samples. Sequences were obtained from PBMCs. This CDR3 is CASSIPLGATNYGYTF. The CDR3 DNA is TGTGCCAGCAGCATCCCCCTCGGGGCCACCAACTATGGCTACACCTTC.